This TCR beta chain was identified in a study of cytotoxic CD8 clonotypes in ibrutinib-treated CLL. About the study: Specimens for response were gathered following a median roughly 13 months of therapy, spanning 6 to 36. There were, on average, roughly 260,000 productive templates and approximately 94,000 productive rearrangements per sample.

Study-wide results and caveats: Baseline clonality was higher than in age-matched healthy donors and moved in step with circulating CD8+ T-cell counts.

In the case of this clone: The antigen is undetermined.

Profiling relied on immunoSEQ multiplex PCR, and the TCRdb table lists in-frame clones only, not all of them. The repertoire has approximately 24,000 clones, about 81% of them found once; the top ten carry about 10%. This CDR3 is 15 amino acids long. The trim removed 2 bases at V and 4 bases at J, leaving 5 bases unmatched. Germline values: CDR1 MNHNY, CDR2 SVGAGI (reference sequence). V and J are TRBV6-6 and TRBJ2-1; TRBD1 agrees at 7 bases. The sequence was obtained from a human donor with chronic lymphocytic leukemia. The starting material was PBMCs, obtained before ibrutinib treatment. CDR3 DNA sequence: TGTGCCAGCAGTTACCCCACAGGGGAGTACAATGAGCAGTTCTTC. Translated: CASSYPTGEYNEQFF.